In this sample, the clone carrying this T cell receptor (beta chain) turned up many times. Primed by a sample-barcoded 5' primer and a J-beta primer mix, a second PCR proceeded for 7 to 11 cycles. TCRdb passed the 5' RACE reads through MiXCR, listing each CDR3 protein once. The table shows more than 800,000 distinct CDR3 sequences, with under 30% occurring only once. These data come from a study of blood T cells in healthy people across ages. The CDR3 totals 15 residues. Germline V gene lookup returns CDR1 SGHTA and CDR2 FQGNSA. V gave up 6 bases and J gave up 4 bases, with 18 bases separating them. Each of the donors had roughly 10 milliliters of peripheral blood drawn into EDTA-treated Vacutainer tubes.

The specimen was blood. The chain couples TRBV7-2 to TRBJ1-2; TRBD1 might be the D (6 bases). This receptor was taken from a woman of 80 years or more in good health. CDR3 amino acids: CASRSGQTLGYGYTF. DNA for the CDR3: TGTGCCAGCAGGTCCGGACAGACACTAGGCTATGGCTACACCTTC.